This section outlines one T cell receptor beta chain sequence together with its context. Using immunoSEQ multiplex PCR, the repertoire was profiled, and TCRdb retains in-frame clones only, with some absent. The repertoire holds some 300,000 clones, with approximately 86% as singletons. This record belongs to a study of blood T cell repertoires in COVID-19. In germline, CDR1 is ENHRY, CDR2 SYGVKD. This CDR3 has 13 residues. J is TRBJ1-1 and V is TRBV10-3; maybe TRBD1 (5 bases). This TCR derives from a woman between 65 and 79 years old with COVID-19, enrolled during active disease. The source material was peripheral blood. As DNA, the CDR3 is TGTGCTAATAAAGGGGTAAGGAACACTGAAGCTTTCTTT. It codes for CANKGVRNTEAFF.